These T cell receptor beta chains were read from a single sample in a study of blood T cell repertoires in COVID-19. Here immunoSEQ multiplex PCR was the method, and the copy in TCRdb shows in-frame clones only, minus some. This table has 200,000 to 300,000 clones, 84% appearing once. Sequencing was done on a sample of peripheral blood. The receptors derive from a man aged 40-55 years who had recovered from COVID-19. CDR3s include the opening cysteine and the closing phenylalanine or tryptophan. Fields, in order: J gene, clone size, V gene, D gene, CDR3 DNA, CDR3 protein. A D gene is named only where the DNA matches it firmly. A clone size is listed for some rows: how often the clone was seen (once, few, many), or a class if it is expanded.

j_call: TRBJ1-1; clone_size: NA; v_call: TRBV27; d_call: TRBD1; cdr3_nt: TGTGCCAGCAGTCAAATACAGGGGGCGAATGGCACTGAAGCTTTCTTT; cdr3_aa: CASSQIQGANGTEAFF
j_call: TRBJ2-3; clone_size: NA; v_call: TRBV6-5; d_call: TRBD1; cdr3_nt: TGTGCCACCACCAGGGACAGGGGGCCAGATACGCAGTATTTT; cdr3_aa: CATTRDRGPDTQYF
j_call: TRBJ2-7; clone_size: NA; v_call: TRBV10-1; d_call: NA; cdr3_nt: TGCGCCCGAGGGGGACACGGCCGATTGGAGTACTTC; cdr3_aa: CARGGHGRLEYF
j_call: TRBJ2-3; clone_size: once; v_call: TRBV6-2/TRBV6-3; d_call: NA; cdr3_nt: TGTGCCAGCAGTTTCCTATTGGCGGGCACAGATACGCAGTATTTT; cdr3_aa: CASSFLLAGTDTQYF
j_call: TRBJ1-2; clone_size: once; v_call: TRBV6-6; d_call: NA; cdr3_nt: TGTGCCAGCAGTCGACAACCAATGACAGGCGACTATGGCTACACCTTC; cdr3_aa: CASSRQPMTGDYGYTF
j_call: TRBJ2-7; clone_size: NA; v_call: TRBV7-9; d_call: TRBD2; cdr3_nt: TGTGCCAGCAGCCCTAGGCGTCTAGCGGGCTACGAGCAGTACTTC; cdr3_aa: CASSPRRLAGYEQYF
j_call: TRBJ2-7; clone_size: NA; v_call: TRBV7-6; d_call: TRBD2; cdr3_nt: TGTGCCAGCAGCGAACTGGGGACTAGCGGATTCTACGAGCAGTACTTC; cdr3_aa: CASSELGTSGFYEQYF
j_call: TRBJ2-6; clone_size: NA; v_call: TRBV11-3; d_call: TRBD2; cdr3_nt: TGTGCCAGCAGCCGGGGGGAGGCTGGGGCCAACGTCCTGACTTTC; cdr3_aa: CASSRGEAGANVLTF
j_call: TRBJ2-1; clone_size: NA; v_call: TRBV27; d_call: TRBD2; cdr3_nt: TGTGCCAGCAGTTTTCGGGGAACAGCGGGAAACTCCTACAATGAGCAGTTCTTC; cdr3_aa: CASSFRGTAGNSYNEQFF
j_call: TRBJ1-2; clone_size: NA; v_call: TRBV30; d_call: NA; cdr3_nt: TGTGCCTGGAGTGTACTGCCGGGAGCGGCCTATGGCTACACCTTC; cdr3_aa: CAWSVLPGAAYGYTF
j_call: TRBJ2-3; clone_size: NA; v_call: TRBV5-6; d_call: TRBD2; cdr3_nt: TGTGCCAGCAGCCAGGGACTAGCGGGAATCACAGATACGCAGTATTTT; cdr3_aa: CASSQGLAGITDTQYF
j_call: TRBJ2-3; clone_size: NA; v_call: TRBV7-2; d_call: NA; cdr3_nt: TGTGCCAGCACACCTTGGGCAGGATCAGATACGCAGTATTTT; cdr3_aa: CASTPWAGSDTQYF
j_call: TRBJ1-3; clone_size: NA; v_call: TRBV2; d_call: NA; cdr3_nt: TGTGCCAGCAGTGGAGAGCCCGGGACAACAGGAAACACCATATATTTT; cdr3_aa: CASSGEPGTTGNTIYF
j_call: TRBJ1-2; clone_size: NA; v_call: TRBV6-1; d_call: NA; cdr3_nt: TGTGCCAGCAGTGAATTGAGCGACTATGGCTACACCTTC; cdr3_aa: CASSELSDYGYTF
j_call: TRBJ2-3; clone_size: NA; v_call: TRBV3-1/TRBV3-2; d_call: TRBD2; cdr3_nt: TGTGCCAGCAGCAATCGACTAGCGGGAGTTTTAGATACGCAGTATTTT; cdr3_aa: CASSNRLAGVLDTQYF
j_call: TRBJ2-5; clone_size: NA; v_call: TRBV5-4; d_call: NA; cdr3_nt: TGTGCCAGCAGCGCGAACTCCCAAGAGACCCAGTACTTC; cdr3_aa: CASSANSQETQYF
j_call: TRBJ1-2; clone_size: NA; v_call: TRBV7-8; d_call: NA; cdr3_nt: TGTGCCAGCAGCCCTAGGACACTTGGCCCTAACTATGGCTACACCTTC; cdr3_aa: CASSPRTLGPNYGYTF
j_call: TRBJ2-5; clone_size: NA; v_call: TRBV27; d_call: NA; cdr3_nt: TGTGCCAGCAGTTTATTCGGGGGTAATGGTTGGGAGACCCAGTACTTC; cdr3_aa: CASSLFGGNGWETQYF
j_call: TRBJ2-5; clone_size: NA; v_call: TRBV29-1; d_call: NA; cdr3_nt: TGCAGCGTTGCAAGGGGTCAAGAGACCCAGTACTTC; cdr3_aa: CSVARGQETQYF
j_call: TRBJ2-2; clone_size: once; v_call: TRBV5-1; d_call: TRBD1; cdr3_nt: TGCGCCAGCAGCCCCGGGACAGGGAGGGGCGGGGAGCTGTTTTTT; cdr3_aa: CASSPGTGRGGELFF
j_call: TRBJ2-1; clone_size: NA; v_call: TRBV9; d_call: TRBD2; cdr3_nt: TGTGCCAGCAGCGTTTTTCTAGCGGGAGGATCTGAGCAGTTCTTC; cdr3_aa: CASSVFLAGGSEQFF
j_call: TRBJ1-3; clone_size: NA; v_call: TRBV5-1; d_call: NA; cdr3_nt: TGCGCCAGCAGCCCGTCTGTTGTTTCAAACACCATATATTTT; cdr3_aa: CASSPSVVSNTIYF
j_call: TRBJ1-1; clone_size: NA; v_call: TRBV7-2; d_call: NA; cdr3_nt: TGTGCCAGCAGCTTAGGCGCTAGACAGTTAAACACTGAAGCTTTCTTT; cdr3_aa: CASSLGARQLNTEAFF
j_call: TRBJ2-5; clone_size: few; v_call: TRBV5-1; d_call: NA; cdr3_nt: TGCGCCAGCAGCTTTGGACTACAAGAGACCCAGTACTTC; cdr3_aa: CASSFGLQETQYF
j_call: TRBJ1-2; clone_size: NA; v_call: TRBV5-5; d_call: NA; cdr3_nt: TGTGCCAGCAGCTTGTTTGCATCCCTGGGAGGAGGCTACACCTTC; cdr3_aa: CASSLFASLGGGYTF
j_call: TRBJ2-4; clone_size: NA; v_call: TRBV7-2; d_call: TRBD1; cdr3_nt: TGTGCCAGCAGCTTAGTGGGACAGGTAAACATTCAGTACTTC; cdr3_aa: CASSLVGQVNIQYF
j_call: TRBJ1-2; clone_size: NA; v_call: TRBV2; d_call: TRBD1; cdr3_nt: TGTGCCAGCAGTGATCCGGGACAGGGGGAAAGGTACACCTTC; cdr3_aa: CASSDPGQGERYTF
j_call: TRBJ2-3; clone_size: NA; v_call: TRBV19; d_call: NA; cdr3_nt: TGTGCCAGTAGGGACAGCAGGAATACGCAGTATTTT; cdr3_aa: CASRDSRNTQYF
j_call: TRBJ2-4; clone_size: NA; v_call: TRBV5-8; d_call: TRBD1; cdr3_nt: TGTGCCAGCTGGACAGGGCGAAACATTCAGTACTTC; cdr3_aa: CASWTGRNIQYF
j_call: TRBJ2-1; clone_size: NA; v_call: TRBV5-6; d_call: TRBD2; cdr3_nt: TGTGCCAGCAGCCGGGGCCTGATCGGGGGGTACTACAATGAGCAGTTCTTC; cdr3_aa: CASSRGLIGGYYNEQFF
j_call: TRBJ1-1; clone_size: NA; v_call: TRBV4-3; d_call: NA; cdr3_nt: TGCGCCAGCAGCCAAGATGTTAGATCCTACACTGAAGCTTTCTTT; cdr3_aa: CASSQDVRSYTEAFF
j_call: TRBJ2-1; clone_size: NA; v_call: TRBV6-2/TRBV6-3; d_call: TRBD2; cdr3_nt: TGTGCCAGCAGTTACAAGGGACTAGCGGGGCCCAATGAGCAGTTCTTC; cdr3_aa: CASSYKGLAGPNEQFF
j_call: TRBJ2-1; clone_size: NA; v_call: TRBV5-5; d_call: NA; cdr3_nt: TGTGCCAGCAGCTTGGGGGGGCAGCATGAGCAGTTCTTC; cdr3_aa: CASSLGGQHEQFF
j_call: TRBJ2-7; clone_size: few; v_call: TRBV6-5; d_call: TRBD2; cdr3_nt: TGTGCCAGCAGCCCCGGGACTAGCGTCTACGAGCAGTACTTC; cdr3_aa: CASSPGTSVYEQYF
j_call: TRBJ1-2; clone_size: few; v_call: TRBV5-1; d_call: TRBD1; cdr3_nt: TGCGCCAGCAGCTTGGAAGCGACAGGGTCGGATGGCTACACCTTC; cdr3_aa: CASSLEATGSDGYTF
j_call: TRBJ2-1; clone_size: NA; v_call: TRBV27; d_call: TRBD2; cdr3_nt: TGTGCCAGCAGTTTATGGACTAGCGGGGGCAATGAGCAGTTCTTC; cdr3_aa: CASSLWTSGGNEQFF
j_call: TRBJ2-7; clone_size: NA; v_call: TRBV7-2; d_call: NA; cdr3_nt: TGTGCCAGCAGCCCGTTTGACAGATACTACGAGCAGTACTTC; cdr3_aa: CASSPFDRYYEQYF
j_call: TRBJ2-7; clone_size: NA; v_call: TRBV4-3; d_call: TRBD2; cdr3_nt: TGCGCCAGCAGCCAAGATTGGGGAGGGTACGAGCAGTACTTC; cdr3_aa: CASSQDWGGYEQYF
j_call: TRBJ2-1; clone_size: NA; v_call: TRBV3-1/TRBV3-2; d_call: NA; cdr3_nt: TGTGCCAGCAGCCAAGGAGGATCTATCTCCTACAATGAGCAGTTCTTC; cdr3_aa: CASSQGGSISYNEQFF
j_call: TRBJ1-1; clone_size: NA; v_call: TRBV5-1; d_call: NA; cdr3_nt: TGCGCCAGCAGCCCGCAGGGATCTGAAGCTTTCTTT; cdr3_aa: CASSPQGSEAFF
j_call: TRBJ2-3; clone_size: NA; v_call: TRBV21-1; d_call: NA; cdr3_nt: TGTGCCAGCAGCAACCCAAGCGGGGGGGCCGTCACAGATACGCAGTATTTT; cdr3_aa: CASSNPSGGAVTDTQYF
j_call: TRBJ2-2; clone_size: once; v_call: TRBV6-1; d_call: TRBD2; cdr3_nt: TGTGCCAGCAGTGAAGCGGTGGAATGGGAGACGAGGACTAGTCCCGGGGAGCTGTTTTTT; cdr3_aa: CASSEAVEWETRTSPGELFF
j_call: TRBJ2-5; clone_size: NA; v_call: TRBV9; d_call: NA; cdr3_nt: TGTGCCAGCAGCGTAGATGTTTCGGAGACCCAGTACTTC; cdr3_aa: CASSVDVSETQYF
j_call: TRBJ2-7; clone_size: few; v_call: TRBV7-2; d_call: TRBD1; cdr3_nt: TGTGCCAGCAGCTTAGATCGGGTATTGGGACAGGGCTACTACGAGCAGTACTTC; cdr3_aa: CASSLDRVLGQGYYEQYF
j_call: TRBJ2-5; clone_size: NA; v_call: TRBV7-2; d_call: NA; cdr3_nt: TGTGCCAGCAGCTTGGCGGTAGGGGCCCAGTACTTC; cdr3_aa: CASSLAVGAQYF
j_call: TRBJ1-5; clone_size: NA; v_call: TRBV19; d_call: NA; cdr3_nt: TGTGCCAGTATGGCGGGACCGACGACTCAGCCCCAGCATTTT; cdr3_aa: CASMAGPTTQPQHF
j_call: TRBJ2-3; clone_size: NA; v_call: TRBV6-2/TRBV6-3; d_call: TRBD2; cdr3_nt: TGTGCCAGCAGTCCGGGACTAGCGGAGAGCACAGATACGCAGTATTTT; cdr3_aa: CASSPGLAESTDTQYF
j_call: TRBJ2-2; clone_size: NA; v_call: TRBV15; d_call: TRBD2; cdr3_nt: TGTGCCACCTCTGGGGGACTAGGGGTAACCGGGGAGCTGTTTTTT; cdr3_aa: CATSGGLGVTGELFF
j_call: TRBJ2-3; clone_size: NA; v_call: TRBV7-2; d_call: TRBD2; cdr3_nt: TGTGCCAGCAGCTTACTAGCGGGCAAGCCAGATACGCAGTATTTT; cdr3_aa: CASSLLAGKPDTQYF
j_call: TRBJ1-1; clone_size: NA; v_call: TRBV4-1; d_call: TRBD1; cdr3_nt: TGCGCCAGCAGCGGCCGGACAGGGAACACTGAAGCTTTCTTT; cdr3_aa: CASSGRTGNTEAFF
j_call: TRBJ2-5; clone_size: NA; v_call: TRBV12-3/TRBV12-4; d_call: TRBD1; cdr3_nt: TGTGCCAGCAGGGCAGGGGGAGAGACCCAGTACTTC; cdr3_aa: CASRAGGETQYF
j_call: TRBJ1-5; clone_size: NA; v_call: TRBV5-6; d_call: TRBD1; cdr3_nt: TGTGCCAGCAGCTTGTGGGGACAGGGGGCGCCGAGCAATCAGCCCCAGCATTTT; cdr3_aa: CASSLWGQGAPSNQPQHF
j_call: TRBJ1-1; clone_size: NA; v_call: TRBV2; d_call: TRBD1; cdr3_nt: TGTGCCAGCAGTGGGGACAGGGACTACACTGAAGCTTTCTTT; cdr3_aa: CASSGDRDYTEAFF
j_call: TRBJ1-3; clone_size: NA; v_call: TRBV4-1; d_call: TRBD1; cdr3_nt: TGCGCCAGCAGCCAAGTTTTCCAGGGGGCTTATGGAAACACCATATATTTT; cdr3_aa: CASSQVFQGAYGNTIYF
j_call: TRBJ2-3; clone_size: NA; v_call: TRBV4-3; d_call: TRBD1; cdr3_nt: TGCGCCAGCAGCCAAGTTCCCCCGGGACAGACAGCAGATACGCAGTATTTT; cdr3_aa: CASSQVPPGQTADTQYF
j_call: TRBJ1-4; clone_size: NA; v_call: TRBV19; d_call: TRBD1; cdr3_nt: TGTGCCAGTAGTGTACCGGGACAGGGGGATGAAAAACTGTTTTTT; cdr3_aa: CASSVPGQGDEKLFF
j_call: TRBJ2-4; clone_size: NA; v_call: TRBV27; d_call: TRBD2; cdr3_nt: TGTGCCAGCAGTGCTTCGTGGGGGGGTTTAGCCAAAAACATTCAGTACTTC; cdr3_aa: CASSASWGGLAKNIQYF
j_call: TRBJ2-1; clone_size: NA; v_call: TRBV3-1/TRBV3-2; d_call: TRBD2; cdr3_nt: TGTGCCAGCAGCCAAGATCGGGTGGGAGGGCCTTCCAATGAGCAGTTCTTC; cdr3_aa: CASSQDRVGGPSNEQFF
j_call: TRBJ2-3; clone_size: NA; v_call: TRBV7-2; d_call: TRBD2; cdr3_nt: TGTGCCAGCAGCTTAGACGGGACTAGCGGGGGCACAGATACGCAGTATTTT; cdr3_aa: CASSLDGTSGGTDTQYF